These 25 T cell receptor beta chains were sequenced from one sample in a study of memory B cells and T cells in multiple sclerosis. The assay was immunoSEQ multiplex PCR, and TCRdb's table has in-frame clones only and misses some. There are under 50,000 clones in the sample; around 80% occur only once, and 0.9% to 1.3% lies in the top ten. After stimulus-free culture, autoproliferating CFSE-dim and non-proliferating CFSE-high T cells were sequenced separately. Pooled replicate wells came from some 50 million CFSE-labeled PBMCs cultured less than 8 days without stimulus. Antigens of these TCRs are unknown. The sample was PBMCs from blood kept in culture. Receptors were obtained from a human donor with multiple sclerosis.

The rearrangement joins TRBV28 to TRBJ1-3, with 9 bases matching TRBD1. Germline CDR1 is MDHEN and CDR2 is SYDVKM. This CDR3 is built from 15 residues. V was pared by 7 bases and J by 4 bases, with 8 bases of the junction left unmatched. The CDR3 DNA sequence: TGTGCCAGCACCTCCACGGGGACAGGGGGAAACACCATATATTTT. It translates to CASTSTGTGGNTIYF. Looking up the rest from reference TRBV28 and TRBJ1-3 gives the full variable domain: DVKVTQSSRYLVKRTGEKVFLECVQDMDHENMFWYRQDPGLGLRLIYFSYDVKMKEKGDIPEGYSVSREKKERFSLILESASTNQTSMYLCASTSTGTGGNTIYFGEGSWLTVV.

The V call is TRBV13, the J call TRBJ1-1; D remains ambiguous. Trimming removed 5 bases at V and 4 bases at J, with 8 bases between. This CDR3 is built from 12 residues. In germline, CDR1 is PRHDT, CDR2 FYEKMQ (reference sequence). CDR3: CASSPIGTEAFF. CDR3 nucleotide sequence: TGTGCCAGCAGCCCAATTGGCACTGAAGCTTTCTTT.

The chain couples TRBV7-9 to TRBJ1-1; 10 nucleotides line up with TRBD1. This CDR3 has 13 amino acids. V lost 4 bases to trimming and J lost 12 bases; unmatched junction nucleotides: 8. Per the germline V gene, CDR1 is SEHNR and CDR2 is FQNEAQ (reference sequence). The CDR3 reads CASSSTGTGVTFF. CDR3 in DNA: TGTGCCAGCAGCTCGACCGGGACAGGGGTAACTTTCTTT. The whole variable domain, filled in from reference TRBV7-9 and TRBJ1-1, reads DTGVSQNPRHKITKRGQNVTFRCDPISEHNRLYWYRQTLGQGPEFLTYFQNEAQLEKSRLLSDRFSAERPKGSFSTLEIQRTEQGDSAMYLCASSSTGTGVTFFGQGTRLTVV.

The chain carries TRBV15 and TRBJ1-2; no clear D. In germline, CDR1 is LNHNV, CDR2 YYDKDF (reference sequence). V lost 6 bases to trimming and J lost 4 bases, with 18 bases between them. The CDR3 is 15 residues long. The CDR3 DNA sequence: TGTGCCACCAGTATCGGAAGATTGGGAGGCTATGGCTACACCTTC. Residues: CATSIGRLGGYGYTF.

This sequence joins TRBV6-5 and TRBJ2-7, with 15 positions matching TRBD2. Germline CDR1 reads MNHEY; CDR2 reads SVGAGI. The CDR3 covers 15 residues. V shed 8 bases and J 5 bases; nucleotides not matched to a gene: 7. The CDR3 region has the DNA TGTGCCAGCCGGACTAGCGGGGGGGCCTTTCACGAGCAGTACTTC. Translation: CASRTSGGAFHEQYF.

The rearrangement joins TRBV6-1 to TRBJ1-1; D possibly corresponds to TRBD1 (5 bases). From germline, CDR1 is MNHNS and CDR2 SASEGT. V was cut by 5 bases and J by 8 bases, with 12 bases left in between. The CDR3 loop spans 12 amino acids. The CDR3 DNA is TGTGCCAGCAGTTTTGGGGACGGGGAAGCTTTCTTT. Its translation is CASSFGDGEAFF.

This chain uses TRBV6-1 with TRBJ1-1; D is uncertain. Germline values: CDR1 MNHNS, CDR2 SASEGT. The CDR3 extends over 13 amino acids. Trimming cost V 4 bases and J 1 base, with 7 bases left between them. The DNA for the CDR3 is TGTGCCAGCAGTGGGTGGCAGAACACTGAAGCTTTCTTT. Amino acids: CASSGWQNTEAFF.

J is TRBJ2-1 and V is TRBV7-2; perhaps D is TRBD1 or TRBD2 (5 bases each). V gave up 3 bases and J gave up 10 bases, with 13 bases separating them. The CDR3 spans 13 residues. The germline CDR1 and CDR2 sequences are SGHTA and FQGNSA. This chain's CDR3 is CASSFTGPGEQFF. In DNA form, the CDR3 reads TGTGCCAGCAGCTTCACGGGGCCCGGGGAGCAGTTCTTC.

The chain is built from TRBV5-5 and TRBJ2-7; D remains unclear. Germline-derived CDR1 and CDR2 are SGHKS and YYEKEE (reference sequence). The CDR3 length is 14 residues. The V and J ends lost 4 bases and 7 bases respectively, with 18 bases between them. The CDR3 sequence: CASSLLTSTEEQYF. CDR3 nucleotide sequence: TGTGCCAGCAGCCTTCTGACGTCAACGGAGGAGCAGTACTTC. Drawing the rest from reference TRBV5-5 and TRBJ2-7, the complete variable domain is DAGVTQSPTHLIKTRGQQVTLRCSPISGHKSVSWYQQVLGQGPQFIFQYYEKEERGRGNFPDRFSARQFPNYSSELNVNALLLGDSALYLCASSLLTSTEEQYFGPGTRLTVT.

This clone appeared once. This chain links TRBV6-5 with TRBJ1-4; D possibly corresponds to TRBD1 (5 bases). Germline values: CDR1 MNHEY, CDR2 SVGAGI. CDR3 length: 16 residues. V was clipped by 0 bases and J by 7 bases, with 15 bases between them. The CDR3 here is CASSYSSGVGGEKLFF. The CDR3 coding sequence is TGTGCCAGCAGTTACTCGAGCGGGGTGGGGGGTGAAAAACTGTTTTTT.

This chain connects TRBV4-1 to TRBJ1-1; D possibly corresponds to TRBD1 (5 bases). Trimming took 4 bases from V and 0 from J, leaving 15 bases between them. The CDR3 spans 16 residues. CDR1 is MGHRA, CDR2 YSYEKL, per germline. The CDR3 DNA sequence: TGCGCCAGCAGCCCCCAAGAGGGACTTCTGAACACTGAAGCTTTCTTT. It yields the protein CASSPQEGLLNTEAFF.

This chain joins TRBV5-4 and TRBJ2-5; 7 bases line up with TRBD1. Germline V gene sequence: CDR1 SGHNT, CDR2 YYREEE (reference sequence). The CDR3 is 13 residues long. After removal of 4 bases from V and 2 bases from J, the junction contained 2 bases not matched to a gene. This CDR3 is CASSPDRQETQYF. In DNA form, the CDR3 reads TGTGCCAGCAGCCCGGACAGGCAAGAGACCCAGTACTTC.

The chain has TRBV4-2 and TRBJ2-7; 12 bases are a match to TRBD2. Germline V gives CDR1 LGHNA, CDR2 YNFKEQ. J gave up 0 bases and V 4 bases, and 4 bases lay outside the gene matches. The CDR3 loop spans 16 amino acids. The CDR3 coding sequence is TGTGCCAGCAGCCCTAGCGGGGGGGATCACTCCTACGAGCAGTACTTC. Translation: CASSPSGGDHSYEQYF.

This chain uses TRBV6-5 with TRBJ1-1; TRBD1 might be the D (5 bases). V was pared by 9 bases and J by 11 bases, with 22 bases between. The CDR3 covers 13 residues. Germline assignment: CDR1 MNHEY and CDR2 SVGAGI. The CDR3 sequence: CASNPLRGRAAFF. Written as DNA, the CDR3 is TGTGCCAGTAATCCTCTTCGGGGCAGGGCTGCTTTCTTT.

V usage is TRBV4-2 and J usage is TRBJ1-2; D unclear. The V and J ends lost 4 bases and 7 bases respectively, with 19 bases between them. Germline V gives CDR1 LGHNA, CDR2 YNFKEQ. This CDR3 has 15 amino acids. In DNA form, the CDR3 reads TGTGCCAGCAGCCTTTCTCAGGAACAGCCGCTTGGCTACACCTTC. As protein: CASSLSQEQPLGYTF.

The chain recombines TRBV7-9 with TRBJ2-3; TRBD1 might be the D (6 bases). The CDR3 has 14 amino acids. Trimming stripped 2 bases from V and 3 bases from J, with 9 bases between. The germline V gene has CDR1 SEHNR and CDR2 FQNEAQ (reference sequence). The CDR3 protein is CASSLSRGTDTQYF. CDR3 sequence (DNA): TGTGCCAGCAGCTTATCCAGGGGAACAGATACGCAGTATTTT.

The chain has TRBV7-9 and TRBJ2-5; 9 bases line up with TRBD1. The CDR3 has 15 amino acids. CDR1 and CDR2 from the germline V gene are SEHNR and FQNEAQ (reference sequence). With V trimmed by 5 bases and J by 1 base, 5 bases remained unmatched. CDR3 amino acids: CASSHRDRVQETQYF. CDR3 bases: TGTGCCAGCAGCCACCGGGACAGGGTCCAAGAGACCCAGTACTTC.

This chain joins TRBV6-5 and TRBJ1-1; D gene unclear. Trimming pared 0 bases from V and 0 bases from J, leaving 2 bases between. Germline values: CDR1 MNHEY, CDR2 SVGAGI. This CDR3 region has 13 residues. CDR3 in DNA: TGTGCCAGCAGTTACTCCTTGAACACTGAAGCTTTCTTT. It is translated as CASSYSLNTEAFF.

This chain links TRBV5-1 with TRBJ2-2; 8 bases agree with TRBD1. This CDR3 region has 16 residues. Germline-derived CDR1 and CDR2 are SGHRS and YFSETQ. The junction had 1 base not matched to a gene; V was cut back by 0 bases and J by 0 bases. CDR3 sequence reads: CASSLAGQANTGELFF. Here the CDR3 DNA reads TGCGCCAGCAGCTTGGCGGGACAGGCGAACACCGGGGAGCTGTTTTTT.

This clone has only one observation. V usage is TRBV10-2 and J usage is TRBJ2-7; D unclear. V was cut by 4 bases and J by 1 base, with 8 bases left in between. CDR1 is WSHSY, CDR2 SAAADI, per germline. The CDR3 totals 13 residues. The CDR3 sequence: CASSVRNSYEQYF. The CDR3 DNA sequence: TGCGCCAGCAGTGTCCGGAATTCCTACGAGCAGTACTTC.

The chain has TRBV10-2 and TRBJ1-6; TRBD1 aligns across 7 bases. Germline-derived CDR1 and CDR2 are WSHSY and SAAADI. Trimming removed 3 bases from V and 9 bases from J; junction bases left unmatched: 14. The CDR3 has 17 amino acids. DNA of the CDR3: TGCGCCAGCAGTGACAGTCGGGGGACAGAGGTTGGTTCACCCCTCCACTTT. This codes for CASSDSRGTEVGSPLHF.

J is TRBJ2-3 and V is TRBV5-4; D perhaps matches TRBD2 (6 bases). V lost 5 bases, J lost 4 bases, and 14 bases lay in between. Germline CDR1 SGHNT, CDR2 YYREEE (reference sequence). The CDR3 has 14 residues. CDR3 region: CASSYMSGSDTQYF. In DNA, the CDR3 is TGTGCCAGCAGTTACATGAGCGGGTCAGATACGCAGTATTTT.

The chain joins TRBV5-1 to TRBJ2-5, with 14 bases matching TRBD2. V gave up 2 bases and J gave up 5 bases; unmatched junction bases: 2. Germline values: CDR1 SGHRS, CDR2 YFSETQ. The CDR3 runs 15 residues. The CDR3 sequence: CASSFGTSGGETQYF. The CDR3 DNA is TGCGCCAGCAGCTTCGGGACTAGCGGGGGCGAGACCCAGTACTTC.

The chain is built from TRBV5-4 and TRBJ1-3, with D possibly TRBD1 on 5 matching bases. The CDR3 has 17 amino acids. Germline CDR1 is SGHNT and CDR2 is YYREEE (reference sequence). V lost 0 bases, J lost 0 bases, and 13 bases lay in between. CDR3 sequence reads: CASSLGRGGPSGNTIYF. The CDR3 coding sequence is TGTGCCAGCAGCTTGGGTAGGGGAGGTCCCTCTGGAAACACCATATATTTT.

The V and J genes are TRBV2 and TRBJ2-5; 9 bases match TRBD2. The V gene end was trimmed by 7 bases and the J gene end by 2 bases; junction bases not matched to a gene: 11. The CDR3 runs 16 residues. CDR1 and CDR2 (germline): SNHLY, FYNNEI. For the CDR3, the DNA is TGTGCCAGCAACCGGGGGTCTAGCGGGGTTCAAGAGACCCAGTACTTC. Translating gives CASNRGSSGVQETQYF. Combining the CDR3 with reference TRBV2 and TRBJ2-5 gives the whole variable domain EPEVTQTPSHQVTQMGQEVILRCVPISNHLYFYWYRQILGQKVEFLVSFYNNEISEKSEIFDDQFSVERPDGSNFTLKIRSTKLEDSAMYFCASNRGSSGVQETQYFGPGTRLLVL.